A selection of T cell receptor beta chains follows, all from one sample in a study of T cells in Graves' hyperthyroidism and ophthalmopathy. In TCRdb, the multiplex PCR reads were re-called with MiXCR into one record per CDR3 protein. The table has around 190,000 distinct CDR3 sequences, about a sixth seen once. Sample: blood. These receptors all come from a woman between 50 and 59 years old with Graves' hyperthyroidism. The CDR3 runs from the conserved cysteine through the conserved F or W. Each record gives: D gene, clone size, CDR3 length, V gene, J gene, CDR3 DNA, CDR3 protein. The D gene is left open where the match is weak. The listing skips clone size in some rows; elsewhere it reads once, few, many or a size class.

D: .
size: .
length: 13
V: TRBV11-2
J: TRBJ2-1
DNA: TGTGCCAGCAGTTACGGACGGATAAATGAGCAGTTCTTC
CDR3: CASSYGRINEQFF

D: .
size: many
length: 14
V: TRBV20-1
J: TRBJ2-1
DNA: TGCAGTGCTAGATCTAGCGAGGGCCCTAATGAGCAGTTCTTC
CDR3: CSARSSEGPNEQFF

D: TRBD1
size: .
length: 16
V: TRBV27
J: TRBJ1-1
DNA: TGTGCCAGCAGTCACCCCCCCAGGACAGGGGGCACTGAAGCTTTCTTT
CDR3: CASSHPPRTGGTEAFF

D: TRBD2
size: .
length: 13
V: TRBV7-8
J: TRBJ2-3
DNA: TGTGCCAGCAGCCTCGGGACTAGTAATACGCGGTATTTT
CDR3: CASSLGTSNTRYF

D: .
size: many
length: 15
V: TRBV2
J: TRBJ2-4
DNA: TGTGCCAGTATTTACGGGAAAGTAGCCAAAAACATTCAGTACTTC
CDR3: CASIYGKVAKNIQYF

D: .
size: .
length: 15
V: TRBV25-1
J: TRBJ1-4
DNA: TGTGCCAGCAGTGAATATAGTACAGAAAGTGAAAAACTGTTTTTT
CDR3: CASSEYSTESEKLFF

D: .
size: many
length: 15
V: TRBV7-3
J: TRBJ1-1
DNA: TGTGCCAGCAGCCTGGAGCGGAATCGGGACACTGAAGCTTTCTTT
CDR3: CASSLERNRDTEAFF

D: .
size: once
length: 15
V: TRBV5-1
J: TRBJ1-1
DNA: TGCGCCAGCAGCTCCGGAATTGGTCCCGGGGCTGAAGCTTTCTTT
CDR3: CASSSGIGPGAEAFF

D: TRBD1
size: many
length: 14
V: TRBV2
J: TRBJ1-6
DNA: TGTGCCAGCAGTGGCCGGGACAGCGGTTCACCCCTCCACTTT
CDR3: CASSGRDSGSPLHF

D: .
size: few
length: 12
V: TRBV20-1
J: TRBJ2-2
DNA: TGCAGTGCTAGTTCCCCGGGGGGGGAGCTGTTTTTT
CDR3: CSASSPGGELFF

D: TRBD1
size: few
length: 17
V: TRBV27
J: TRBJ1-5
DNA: TGTGCCAGCAGTAATGAGGGACAGCCTTATAGCAATCAGCCCCAGCATTTT
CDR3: CASSNEGQPYSNQPQHF

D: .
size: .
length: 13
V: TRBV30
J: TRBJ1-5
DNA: TGTGCCTGGAGTTGGACACATAATCAGCCCCAGCATTTT
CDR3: CAWSWTHNQPQHF

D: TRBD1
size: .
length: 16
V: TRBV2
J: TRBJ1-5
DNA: TGTGCCAGCACCCGAGGCAGGGGGCTCAGCAATCAGCCCCAGCATTTT
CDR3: CASTRGRGLSNQPQHF

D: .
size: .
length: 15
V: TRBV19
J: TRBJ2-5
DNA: TGTGCCAGTAGTATCGGACAGACCCTCCAAGAGACCCAGTACTTC
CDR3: CASSIGQTLQETQYF

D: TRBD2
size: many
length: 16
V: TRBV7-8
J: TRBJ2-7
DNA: TGTGCCAGCAGCTCACTAGCGGGAGGAGCGTCCTACGAGCAGTACTTC
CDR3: CASSSLAGGASYEQYF

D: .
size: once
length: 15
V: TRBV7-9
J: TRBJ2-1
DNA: TGTGCCAACAGCTTAATAGGGTCAATTTACAATGAGCAGTTCTTC
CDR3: CANSLIGSIYNEQFF

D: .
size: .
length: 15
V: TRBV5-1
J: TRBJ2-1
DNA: TGCGCCAGCAGCTTGGGTACTTCTCGTTGGGATGAGCAGTTCTTC
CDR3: CASSLGTSRWDEQFF

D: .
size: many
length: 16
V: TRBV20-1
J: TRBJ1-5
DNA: TGCAGTGCTCAGGGACTTCCTCCCTATAGCAATCAGCCCCAGCATTTT
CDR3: CSAQGLPPYSNQPQHF

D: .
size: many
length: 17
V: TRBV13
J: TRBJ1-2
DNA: TGTGCCAGCAGCTCGTCCCTCAGGGGCCCAAGGAACTATGGCTACACCTTC
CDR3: CASSSSLRGPRNYGYTF

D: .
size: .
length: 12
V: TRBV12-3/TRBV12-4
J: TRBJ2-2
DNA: TGTGCCAGCAGTTCCTTTACCGGGGAGCTGTTTTTT
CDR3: CASSSFTGELFF

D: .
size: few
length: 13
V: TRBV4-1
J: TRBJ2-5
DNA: TGCGCCAGCAGTCAATTGATGGGAGAGACCCAGTACTTC
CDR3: CASSQLMGETQYF

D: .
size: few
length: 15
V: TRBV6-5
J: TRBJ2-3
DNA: TGTGCCAGCAGTTACTCGGCCCAGTATGAAGATACGCAGTATTTT
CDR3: CASSYSAQYEDTQYF

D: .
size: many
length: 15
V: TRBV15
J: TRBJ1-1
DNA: TGTGCCACCAGCAGACAATATGAAGCGAACACTGAAGCTTTCTTT
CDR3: CATSRQYEANTEAFF

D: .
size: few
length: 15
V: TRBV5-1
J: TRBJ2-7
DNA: TGCGCCAGCAGCTTGTCGGGGGAGATCGACTACGAGCAGTACTTC
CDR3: CASSLSGEIDYEQYF

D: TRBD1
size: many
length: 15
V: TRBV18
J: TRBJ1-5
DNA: TGTGCCAGCTCAATTACAGGGGATAGCAATCAGCCCCAGCATTTT
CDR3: CASSITGDSNQPQHF

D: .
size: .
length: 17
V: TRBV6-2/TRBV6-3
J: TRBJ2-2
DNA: TGTGCCGGCAGCTACTTCCCGGGACACACGAACACCGGGGAGCTGTTTTTT
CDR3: CAGSYFPGHTNTGELFF

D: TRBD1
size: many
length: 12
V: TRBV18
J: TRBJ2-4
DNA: TGTGCCAGCTCACCGCAGGGGGACATTCAGTACTTC
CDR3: CASSPQGDIQYF

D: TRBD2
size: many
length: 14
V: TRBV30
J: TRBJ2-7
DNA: TGTGCCTGGAGTTGGACTAGCGGAACCTACGAGCAGTACTTC
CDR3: CAWSWTSGTYEQYF

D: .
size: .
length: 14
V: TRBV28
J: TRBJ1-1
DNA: TGTGTTAGCATCTTAGGGCGAATGAGGACTGAAGCTTTCTTT
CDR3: CVSILGRMRTEAFF

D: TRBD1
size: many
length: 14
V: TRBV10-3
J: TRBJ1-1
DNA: TGTGCCATCAGTGCCCAACAGGGGTGGGTTGAAGCTTTCTTT
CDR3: CAISAQQGWVEAFF

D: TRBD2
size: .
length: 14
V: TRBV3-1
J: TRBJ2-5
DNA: TGTGCCAGCAGCCTCGATACTAGCGTGTTCGGCCAGTGCTTC
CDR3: CASSLDTSVFGQCF

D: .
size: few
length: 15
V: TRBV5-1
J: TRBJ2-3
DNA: TGCGCCAGCAGCTTCAAGGGTGGTGGGACAGATACGCAGTATTTT
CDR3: CASSFKGGGTDTQYF

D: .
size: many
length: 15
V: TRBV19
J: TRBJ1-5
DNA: TGTGCCAGTAGTATGGGGGCAGCTTACAATCAGCCCCAGCATTTT
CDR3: CASSMGAAYNQPQHF

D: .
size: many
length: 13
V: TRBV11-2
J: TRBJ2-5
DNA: TGTGCCAGCAGTTCCCTGTCTGCTTTTGACCAGTACTTC
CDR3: CASSSLSAFDQYF

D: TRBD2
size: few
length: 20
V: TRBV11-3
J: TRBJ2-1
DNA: TGTGCCAGCAGCTTAACCCGGTGGGGCGGGAGGGCCTCTAATCCCAATGAGCAGTTCTTC
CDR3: CASSLTRWGGRASNPNEQFF

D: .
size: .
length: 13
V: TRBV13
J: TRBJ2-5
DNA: TGTGCCAGCAGCTTAGAAGCGGGAGAGACCCAGTACTTC
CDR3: CASSLEAGETQYF

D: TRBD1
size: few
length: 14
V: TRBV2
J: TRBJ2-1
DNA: TGTGCCAGGACAGGGGGCGCTGGAAATAATGAGCAGTTCTTC
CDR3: CARTGGAGNNEQFF

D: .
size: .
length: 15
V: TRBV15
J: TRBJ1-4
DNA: TGTGCCACCAGCACTGGACAGCCAAATAATGAAAAACTGTTTTTT
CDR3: CATSTGQPNNEKLFF

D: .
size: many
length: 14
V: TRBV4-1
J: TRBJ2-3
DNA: TGCGCCAGCAGCCAAGCTGAGGGCACAGATACGCAGTATTTT
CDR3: CASSQAEGTDTQYF

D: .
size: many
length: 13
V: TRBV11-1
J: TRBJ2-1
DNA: TGTGCCAGCAGCTCTACGAACTACAATGAGCAGTTCTTC
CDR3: CASSSTNYNEQFF

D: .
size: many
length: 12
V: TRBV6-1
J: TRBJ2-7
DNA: TGTGCCACCAAACCTAGGGGCGACGAGCAGTACTTC
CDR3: CATKPRGDEQYF

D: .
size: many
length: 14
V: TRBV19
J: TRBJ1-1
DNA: TGTGCCAGTAGTAAATCCCGTCAGAACACTGAAGCTTTCTTT
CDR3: CASSKSRQNTEAFF

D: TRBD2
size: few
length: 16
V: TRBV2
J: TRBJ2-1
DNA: TGTGCCAGCAGTCCACGCCTAGCGGGAGTCAGGAATGAGCAGTTCTTC
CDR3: CASSPRLAGVRNEQFF

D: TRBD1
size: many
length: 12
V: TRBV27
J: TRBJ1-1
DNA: TGTGCCAGCAGTGCGACAGGGGGCAAAGCTTTCTTT
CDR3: CASSATGGKAFF

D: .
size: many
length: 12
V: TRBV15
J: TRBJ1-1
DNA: TGTGCCACCAGCAGCTGGACCGCGGAAGCTTTCTTT
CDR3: CATSSWTAEAFF

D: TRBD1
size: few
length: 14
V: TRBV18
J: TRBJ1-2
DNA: TGTGCCAGCTCACCAACAGGGGGAAACTATGGCTACACCTTC
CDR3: CASSPTGGNYGYTF

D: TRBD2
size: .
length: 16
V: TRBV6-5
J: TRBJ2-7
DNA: TGTGCCAGCAGTTACCCTGGACTAGCGGGGGAGGACGAGCAGTACTTC
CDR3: CASSYPGLAGEDEQYF

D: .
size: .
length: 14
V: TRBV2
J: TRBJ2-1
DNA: TGTGCCGATAACACGGGAATCCCCTACAATGAGCAGTTCTTC
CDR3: CADNTGIPYNEQFF

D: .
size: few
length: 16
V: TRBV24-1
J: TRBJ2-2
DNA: TGTGCCACCAGTGAGACAGGAGGAGCGAACACCGGGGAGCTGTTTTTT
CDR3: CATSETGGANTGELFF

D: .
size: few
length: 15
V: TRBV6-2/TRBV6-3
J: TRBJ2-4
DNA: TGTGCCAGCAGCGGAGGCGGCGTAGCCAAAAACATTCAGTACTTC
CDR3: CASSGGGVAKNIQYF

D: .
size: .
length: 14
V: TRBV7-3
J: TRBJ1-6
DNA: TGTGCCAGCAGCGAACAGGGAGATTCTTCACCCCTCCACTTT
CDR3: CASSEQGDSSPLHF

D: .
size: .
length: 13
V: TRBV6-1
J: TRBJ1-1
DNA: TGTGTCAGCAAACAACAGGAGAACACTGAAGCTTTCTTT
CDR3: CVSKQQENTEAFF

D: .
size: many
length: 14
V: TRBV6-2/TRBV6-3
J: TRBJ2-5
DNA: TGTGCCAGCAGTCCCGGGACCAAGGCGGAGACCCAGTACTTC
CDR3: CASSPGTKAETQYF

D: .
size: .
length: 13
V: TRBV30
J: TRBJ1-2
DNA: TGTGCCTGGAACGGGCAAATAGGTGTCGTCTACACCTTC
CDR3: CAWNGQIGVVYTF

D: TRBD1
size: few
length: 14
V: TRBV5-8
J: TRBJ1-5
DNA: TGTGCCAGCAGGCCCGACAGGGGGTATCAGCCCCAGCATTTT
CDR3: CASRPDRGYQPQHF